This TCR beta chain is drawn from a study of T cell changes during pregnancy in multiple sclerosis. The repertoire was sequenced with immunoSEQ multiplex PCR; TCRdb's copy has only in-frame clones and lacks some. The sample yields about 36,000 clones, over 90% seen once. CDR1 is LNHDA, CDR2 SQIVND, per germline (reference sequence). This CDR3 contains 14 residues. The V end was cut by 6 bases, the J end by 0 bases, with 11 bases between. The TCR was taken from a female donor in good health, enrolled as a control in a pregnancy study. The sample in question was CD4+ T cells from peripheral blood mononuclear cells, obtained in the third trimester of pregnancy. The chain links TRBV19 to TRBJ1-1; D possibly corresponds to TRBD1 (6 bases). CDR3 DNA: TGTGCCAGTAGGCGGGGGGCCGTGAACACTGAAGCTTTCTTT. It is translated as CASRRGAVNTEAFF.